This entry concerns a single TCR beta chain. This sample stems from a study of neurological immune-mediated disorders. The unsorted libraries originated from 2 million PBMCs kept at -80 C. 5'RACE with 10-nucleotide random UMIs generated the cDNA. Each sequencing run yielded over 190 million TCR-beta sequences from 15-18 subjects. MiXCR was run by TCRdb on the 5' RACE reads, yielding one entry per CDR3 protein. This table holds 28,000 or so distinct CDR3 sequences, roughly 15% found once. The germline V gene has CDR1 SGHRS and CDR2 YFSETQ. CDR3 length: 15 residues. V lost 0 bases, J lost 2 bases, and 11 bases lay in between.

The TCR was taken from a man in his 70s in good health. The chain joins TRBV5-1 to TRBJ2-5; perhaps TRBD1 as D (5 bases). The sequenced sample was PBMCs. The CDR3 region has the DNA TGCGCCAGCAGCTTGGGGGGCAGGAGACAAGAGACCCAGTACTTC. It specifies CASSLGGRRQETQYF.